This T cell receptor (beta chain) was identified during a study of metastatic and nonmetastatic thyroid tumors. Turning to the study itself: The comparison covered peripheral blood and tumor or nodule tissue in malignant and benign thyroid patients. Study-wide findings and caveats: It was reportedly found that TCR beta diversity was significantly higher in malignant thyroid tumors than in benign nodules, a difference seen in both blood and tumor samples.

Original processing notes: A classifier of distant metastasis in papillary thyroid cancer was built from CDR3 differences (across clinicopathological groups). TCRdb re-called the PCR reads with MiXCR. TCRdb assigned the V and J calls; the authors' analysis was not used. Found here are tens of thousands of clones, around 26% of them singletons; the top ten hold around 19%. V lost 6 bases to trimming and J lost 7 bases, with 19 bases between them. The length of the CDR3 is 15 residues. Germline V gives CDR1 SGHAT, CDR2 FQNNGV. About this clone itself: The antigen is undetermined.

Each patient went into thyroid surgery without having received any treatment. The sample consisted of blood. This receptor was identified in a male donor with papillary thyroid cancer or a benign thyroid nodule (not recorded which). Some clones in this sample may be carry-over from other donors' samples. The chain is built from TRBV11-2 and TRBJ2-1; D possibly uses TRBD1 or TRBD2 (6 bases each). CDR3 amino acids: CASSSGAAPKNEQFF. Written as DNA, the CDR3 is TGTGCCAGCAGTTCGGGGGCCGCGCCTAAAAATGAGCAGTTCTTC. The variable domain in full, completed from reference TRBV11-2 and TRBJ2-1, reads EAGVAQSPRYKIIEKRQSVAFWCNPISGHATLYWYQQILGQGPKLLIQFQNNGVVDDSQLPKDRFSAERLKGVDSTLKIQPAKLEDSAVYLCASSSGAAPKNEQFFGPGTRLTVL.